This record covers a single T cell receptor beta chain. Source study methods: The assay estimated nucleated cells by amplifying reference gene primers. The data were produced by immunoSEQ multiplex PCR, yet TCRdb's version contains in-frame clones alone and is incomplete. The V and J calls and clone size come from that table; D and trimming were worked out from the DNA. This sample has around 200,000 clones, with 83% found just once. The sample comes from a study of blood T cell repertoires in COVID-19. Across the study: The United States, Italy and Spain provided the acute and convalescent COVID-19 samples. T cells, B-cell-depleted T cells, or PBMCs supplied cDNA or gDNA.

Trimming pared 1 base from V and 4 bases from J, leaving 13 bases between. The CDR3 has 15 amino acids. Germline V lookup: CDR1 MGHRA, CDR2 YSYEKL. The V and J genes are TRBV4-1 and TRBJ1-1, with D uncertain. The receptor's source is a middle-aged man with active or convalescent COVID-19. The specimen was peripheral blood. CDR3 DNA sequence: TGCGCCAGCAGCCAAGGGGAGGCGGGCGGCACTGAAGCTTTCTTT. Translation: CASSQGEAGGTEAFF.